The entry that follows covers one TCR beta chain sequence. The entry originates in a study of shared clonotypes between healthy human individuals. The V gene lost 3 bases and the J gene lost 2 bases, with 17 bases spanning the gap. Germline lookup yields CDR1 GTSNPN and CDR2 SVGIG (reference sequence). CDR3 length equals 15 residues. Terminally differentiated effector memory CD45RA+ cells were left out of the naive CD8 fraction, which was CD45RO-negative and positively selected for CCR7. Donors comprised healthy HIV-negative adults lacking recent acute infections or vaccinations. The sorted-subset replicate PCRs were given around 200 ng DNA, which is 31,000 or so T cell genomes. Profiled with immunoSEQ multiplex PCR; TCRdb holds only in-frame clones, not every one. The profile shows around 2,000,000 clones, just under 95% of them singletons.

The TCR sequence derives from a man between 18 and 35 years old in good health. The sequencing sample was made of naive CD8+ T cells sorted from blood. The gene calls are TRBV30 and TRBJ2-7; a possible D gene is TRBD1 (6 bases). CDR3 residues: CAWSYGTLQAYEQYF. The DNA for the CDR3 is TGTGCCTGGAGCTATGGGACACTTCAAGCCTACGAGCAGTACTTC.